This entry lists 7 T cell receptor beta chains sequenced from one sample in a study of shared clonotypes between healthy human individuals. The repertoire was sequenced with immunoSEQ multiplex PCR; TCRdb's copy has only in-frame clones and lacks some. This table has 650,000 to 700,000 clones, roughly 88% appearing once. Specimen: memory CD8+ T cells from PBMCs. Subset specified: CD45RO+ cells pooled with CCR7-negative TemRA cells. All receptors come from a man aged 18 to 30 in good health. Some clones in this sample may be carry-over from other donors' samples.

For the CDR3, the DNA is TGTGCCAGCAGTTACGACTCAGGGGAGGACACCGGGGAGCTGTTTTTT. It codes for CASSYDSGEDTGELFF. The chain couples TRBV6-5 to TRBJ2-2, with D perhaps assigned TRBD1 or TRBD2 (6 bases each). Germline V gene data show CDR1 as MNHEY and CDR2 as SVGAGI. The CDR3 extends over 16 amino acids. V was trimmed by 2 bases and J by 3 bases, leaving 13 bases between them.

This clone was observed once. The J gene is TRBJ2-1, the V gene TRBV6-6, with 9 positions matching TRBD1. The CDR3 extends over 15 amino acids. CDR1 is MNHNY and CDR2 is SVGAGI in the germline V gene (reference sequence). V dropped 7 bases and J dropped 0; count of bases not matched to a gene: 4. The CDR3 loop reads CASTLDRGSYNEQFF. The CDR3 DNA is TGTGCCAGCACACTGGACAGGGGCTCCTACAATGAGCAGTTCTTC.

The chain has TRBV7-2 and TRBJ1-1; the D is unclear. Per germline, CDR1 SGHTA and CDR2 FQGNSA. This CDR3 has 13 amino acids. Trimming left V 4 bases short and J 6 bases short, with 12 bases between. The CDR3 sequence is CASSSAQPPEAFF. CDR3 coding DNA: TGTGCCAGCAGCTCCGCCCAGCCCCCTGAAGCTTTCTTT.

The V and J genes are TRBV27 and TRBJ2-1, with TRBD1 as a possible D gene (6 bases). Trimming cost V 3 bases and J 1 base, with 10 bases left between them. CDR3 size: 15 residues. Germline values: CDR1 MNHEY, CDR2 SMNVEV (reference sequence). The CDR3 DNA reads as TGTGCCAGCAGTTTCTACAGGGTTTCCTACAATGAGCAGTTCTTC. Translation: CASSFYRVSYNEQFF.

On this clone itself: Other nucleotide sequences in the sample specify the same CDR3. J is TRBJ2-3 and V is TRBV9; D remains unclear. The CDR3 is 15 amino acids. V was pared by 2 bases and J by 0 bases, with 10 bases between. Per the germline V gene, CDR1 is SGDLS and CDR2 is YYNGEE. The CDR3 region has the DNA TGTGCCAGCAGCGTTGCAGGAAGGAGCACAGATACGCAGTATTTT. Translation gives CASSVAGRSTDTQYF. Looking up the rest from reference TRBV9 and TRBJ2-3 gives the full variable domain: DSGVTQTPKHLITATGQRVTLRCSPRSGDLSVYWYQQSLDQGLQFLIQYYNGEERAKGNILERFSAQQFPDLHSELNLSSLELGDSALYFCASSVAGRSTDTQYFGPGTRLTVL.

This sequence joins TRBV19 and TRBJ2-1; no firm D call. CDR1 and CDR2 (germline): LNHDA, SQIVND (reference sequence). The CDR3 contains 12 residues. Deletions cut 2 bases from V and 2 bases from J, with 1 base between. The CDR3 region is CASSIPYNEQFF. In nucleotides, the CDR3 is TGTGCCAGTAGTATACCCTACAATGAGCAGTTCTTC.

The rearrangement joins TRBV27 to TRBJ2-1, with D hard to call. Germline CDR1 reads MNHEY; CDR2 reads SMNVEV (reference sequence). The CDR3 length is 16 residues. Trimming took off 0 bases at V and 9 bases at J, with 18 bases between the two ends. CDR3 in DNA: TGTGCCAGCAGTTTATCAGTGGGGATGATCGTCACTGAGCAGTTCTTC. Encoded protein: CASSLSVGMIVTEQFF.